Below, 31 T cell receptor beta chains from the same sample are listed, as sequenced in a study of cytotoxic CD8 clonotypes in ibrutinib-treated CLL. Libraries were prepared by immunoSEQ multiplex PCR; TCRdb keeps only in-frame clonotypes and omits some of them. The sample records roughly 150,000 clones, roughly 88% being singletons. Source: PBMCs, taken at disease progression, from a patient treated with ibrutinib. The receptor source for this set is a human donor with chronic lymphocytic leukemia.

The chain employs TRBV7-3 and TRBJ1-2, with TRBD1 identical over 7 bases. V was pared by 3 bases and J by 0 bases, with 1 base of the junction left unmatched. The length of the CDR3 is 14 residues. Germline CDR1 reads SGHTA; CDR2 reads FQGTGA. The CDR3: CASSLTGTNYGYTF. The CDR3, as DNA: TGTGCCAGCAGCTTGACAGGGACTAACTATGGCTACACCTTC.

This chain uses TRBV11-3 with TRBJ2-5; possible D gene TRBD2, 5 bases. CDR1 and CDR2 (germline): SGHNT, YENEEA. V was pared by 5 bases and J by 0 bases, with 10 bases between. CDR3 length equals 14 residues. CDR3 loop: CASSPGVYQETQYF. The CDR3 DNA is TGTGCCAGCAGCCCCGGGGTGTACCAAGAGACCCAGTACTTC.

The V and J genes are TRBV11-3 and TRBJ2-1, with D hard to call. With 5 bases removed from V and 5 bases from J, the gap between germline ends came to 7 bases. The CDR3 is made up of 12 amino acids. Germline assignment: CDR1 SGHNT and CDR2 YENEEA. The CDR3 here is CASSETHNEQFF. CDR3 bases: TGTGCCAGCAGCGAGACCCACAATGAGCAGTTCTTC.

The chain uses TRBV15 and TRBJ1-1; no firm D call. V lost 4 bases to trimming and J lost 1 base, with 19 bases between them. The CDR3 sequence is 17 residues long. From germline, CDR1 is LNHNV and CDR2 YYDKDF (reference sequence). CDR3 bases: TGTGCCACCAGCAAGGAGGGATTGGCAGGCCCGAACACTGAAGCTTTCTTT. It translates to CATSKEGLAGPNTEAFF.

This clone was observed a single time. In nucleotides, the CDR3 is TGTGCCAGTAGCCTACAGAGGGGAAGGGATGGCTACACCTTC. This encodes CASSLQRGRDGYTF. This rearrangement joins TRBV19 to TRBJ1-2, with D maybe TRBD1 (5 bases). V shed 6 bases and J shed 6 bases, with 17 bases lying between them. The CDR3 is made up of 14 amino acids. Germline V CDR1 and CDR2: LNHDA, SQIVND (reference sequence).

This chain uses TRBV19 with TRBJ2-1; 11 nucleotides agree with TRBD2. V shed 7 bases, J shed 8 bases, and the junction held 13 bases outside the gene matches. The CDR3 extends over 16 amino acids. Germline-derived CDR1 and CDR2 are LNHDA and SQIVND (reference sequence). The CDR3 region is CASKVPIAGGFHEQFF. As DNA, the CDR3 is TGTGCCAGTAAAGTGCCCATAGCGGGAGGGTTCCATGAGCAGTTCTTC.

The chain joins TRBV28 to TRBJ1-1; weak D call: TRBD1 (5 bases). The CDR3 consists of 13 residues. V was pared by 0 bases and J by 3 bases, with 5 bases between. Germline V gene data show CDR1 as MDHEN and CDR2 as SYDVKM. CDR3 nucleotide sequence: TGTGCCAGCAGTTTATGGGGGGACACTGAAGCTTTCTTT. Translating gives CASSLWGDTEAFF.

The J gene is TRBJ1-1, the V gene TRBV19; no definite D call. Germline CDR1 LNHDA, CDR2 SQIVND (reference sequence). CDR3 length: 12 residues. V was shortened by 4 bases and J by 6 bases, with 9 bases between the two germline ends. Written as DNA, the CDR3 is TGTGCCAGTAGTACACAGTTTCCTGAAGCTTTCTTT. This translates into CASSTQFPEAFF.

CDR3 amino acids: CATGTSGSYEQYF. CDR3 DNA sequence: TGTGCCACGGGGACTAGCGGGAGTTACGAGCAGTACTTC. The J gene is TRBJ2-7, the V gene TRBV18, with 14 bases that match TRBD2. There are 13 residues in the CDR3. V shed 10 bases, J shed 4 bases, and the junction held 3 bases outside the gene matches. Germline CDR1 reads KGHSH; CDR2 reads LQKENI.

The CDR3 is CASSHRASGSDYNEQFF. CDR3 nucleotide sequence: TGTGCCAGCAGCCACCGGGCTAGCGGGAGTGATTACAATGAGCAGTTCTTC. The V and J genes are TRBV7-9 and TRBJ2-1, with TRBD2 matching over 10 bases. Looked up from germline, CDR1 is SEHNR and CDR2 is FQNEAQ (reference sequence). The CDR3 consists of 17 residues. V was pared by 5 bases and J by 4 bases, with 11 bases of the junction left unmatched.

J is TRBJ2-7 and V is TRBV5-4; 8 nucleotides align to TRBD2. The ends lost 6 bases at V and 4 bases at J; junction bases unmatched: 12. The germline CDR1 and CDR2 sequences are SGHNT and YYREEE (reference sequence). CDR3 size: 15 residues. For the CDR3, the DNA is TGTGCCAGCACACCCTTCGGAGCGGGAGAGTACGAGCAGTACTTC. Its translation is CASTPFGAGEYEQYF.

This clone has a handful of counts. The rearrangement links TRBV21-1 to TRBJ2-5; the D call TRBD1 from the table was never checked on the DNA. TRBV21-1 is classified as a pseudogene. The length of the CDR3 is 15 residues. This CDR3 reads CASNFRDRARETQYF. Written as DNA, the CDR3 is TGTGCCAGCAACTTCCGGGACAGGGCGCGGGAGACCCAGTACTTC.

The chain links TRBV9 to TRBJ1-3; perhaps TRBD1 as D (5 bases). Germline CDR1 SGDLS, CDR2 YYNGEE. The CDR3 totals 16 residues. With 0 bases removed from V and 1 base from J, the gap between germline ends came to 11 bases. As DNA, the CDR3 is TGTGCCAGCAGCGTAGCTTCGGGGGGGTCTGGAAACACCATATATTTT. It codes for CASSVASGGSGNTIYF.

The chain is built from TRBV7-3 and TRBJ2-1, with 7 positions matching TRBD2. The CDR3 covers 17 residues. The junction had 9 bases not matched to a gene; V was cut back by 4 bases and J by 0 bases. The germline CDR1 and CDR2 sequences are SGHTA and FQGTGA. The CDR3 here is CASSYTTSLSSYNEQFF. Here the CDR3 DNA reads TGTGCCAGCAGCTATACGACTAGCTTGAGCTCCTACAATGAGCAGTTCTTC.

The J gene is TRBJ1-2, the V gene TRBV6-1, with a tentative D call TRBD1 (6 bases). CDR1 is MNHNS, CDR2 SASEGT, per germline. This CDR3 region has 16 residues. V was trimmed by 3 bases and J by 2 bases, leaving 16 bases between them. The CDR3 DNA follows: TGTGCCAGCAGTGAGTGGGCGACAGGCACGAACTATGGCTACACCTTC. It yields the protein CASSEWATGTNYGYTF.

The chain employs TRBV19 and TRBJ1-1; D is perhaps TRBD1 (6 bases). The CDR3 runs to 15 residues. Germline V gives CDR1 LNHDA, CDR2 SQIVND (reference sequence). V lost 1 base to trimming and J lost 6 bases, with 15 bases between them. The CDR3 here is CASSIAGQPWAEAFF. For the CDR3, the DNA is TGTGCCAGTAGTATAGCCGGACAGCCCTGGGCTGAAGCTTTCTTT.

The chain links TRBV19 to TRBJ2-2, with 8 bases that match TRBD1. Germline CDR1 and CDR2: LNHDA and SQIVND (reference sequence). J lost 5 bases, V lost 5 bases, and 7 bases had no gene match. The CDR3 spans 15 residues. The CDR3 DNA follows: TGTGCCAGTAGTTCCCGACAGGGGCATACCGGGGAGCTGTTTTTT. Its protein product is CASSSRQGHTGELFF.

The chain links TRBV7-2 to TRBJ2-5; TRBD2 matches at 12 bases. Germline lookup yields CDR1 SGHTA and CDR2 FQGNSA. This CDR3 region has 17 residues. V was pared by 5 bases and J by 5 bases, with 12 bases of the junction left unmatched. Here the CDR3 DNA reads TGTGCCAGCAGCCCACTTCTGCTAGCGGGAGGGCCTGAGACCCAGTACTTC. It is translated as CASSPLLLAGGPETQYF.

This rearrangement joins TRBV7-2 to TRBJ1-1; tentative D call: TRBD1 (5 bases). Trimming pared 5 bases from V and 6 bases from J, leaving 22 bases between. This CDR3 comprises 16 residues. Germline-derived CDR1 and CDR2 are SGHTA and FQGNSA. This CDR3 reads CASSEQTHRGVAEAFF. Written as DNA, the CDR3 is TGTGCCAGCAGCGAACAGACCCACCGGGGGGTCGCTGAAGCTTTCTTT.

V gene TRBV11-3 combines with J gene TRBJ2-2, with D possibly being TRBD1 (6 bases). Trimming stripped 5 bases from V and 1 base from J, with 11 bases between. The CDR3 sequence is 15 residues long. CDR1 and CDR2 (germline): SGHNT, YENEEA. For the CDR3, the DNA is TGTGCCAGCAGCGCCGGACAGATGAACACCGGGGAGCTGTTTTTT. Translated: CASSAGQMNTGELFF.

This sequence joins TRBV16 and TRBJ2-7; D possibly corresponds to TRBD1 (5 bases). Germline-derived CDR1 and CDR2 are KGHSY and FQNENV. Trimming took off 0 bases at V and 11 bases at J, with 17 bases between the two ends. The CDR3 has 14 residues. The chain's CDR3 is CASSQSGPVRREYF. The CDR3 nucleotides read TGTGCCAGCAGCCAATCGGGGCCGGTCCGTCGCGAGTACTTC. The full variable domain, its missing parts supplied by reference TRBV16 and TRBJ2-7, is GEEVAQTPKHLVRGEGQKAKLYCAPIKGHSYVFWYQQVLKNEFKFLISFQNENVFDETGMPKERFSAKCLPNSPCSLEIQATKLEDSAVYFCASSQSGPVRREYFGPGTRLTVT.

This clone was detected only once. The chain has TRBV11-2 and TRBJ2-1; 11 positions agree with TRBD2. Losses at the gene ends were 2 bases for V and 8 bases for J; bases not matched to a gene: 8. The CDR3 totals 16 residues. The germline V gene encodes CDR1 SGHAT and CDR2 FQNNGV. CDR3: CASSLIAGGPGDEQFF. The CDR3 coding sequence is TGTGCCAGCAGCTTAATAGCGGGAGGGCCCGGCGATGAGCAGTTCTTC.

In regard to this clone: Other nucleotide sequences from this sample produce the same CDR3. This chain uses TRBV7-2 with TRBJ2-3; the D gene is possibly TRBD2 (5 bases). Trimming pared 2 bases from V and 6 bases from J, leaving 6 bases between. Germline loops: CDR1 SGHTA, CDR2 FQGNSA. CDR3 length equals 12 residues. CDR3 amino acids: CASSLSGDTQYF. The CDR3, as DNA: TGTGCCAGCAGCTTATCGGGGGATACGCAGTATTTT.

This clone turned up a few times. At the DNA level, this CDR3 is encoded by other sequences in the same sample as well. This chain uses TRBV29-1 with TRBJ1-1, with 11 bases identical to TRBD1. CDR1 and CDR2 (germline): SQVTM, ANQGSEA. V trimming: 5 bases; J trimming: 2 bases; junction bases outside the gene matches: 1. The CDR3 extends over 13 amino acids. The CDR3 DNA reads as TGCAGCGTTAGGACAGGGGGCAACACTGAAGCTTTCTTT. Translated, it gives CSVRTGGNTEAFF. The full variable domain, rest sourced from reference TRBV29-1 and TRBJ1-1, is SAVISQKPSRDICQRGTSLTIQCQVDSQVTMMFWYRQQPGQSLTLIATANQGSEATYESGFVIDKFPISRPNLTFSTLTVSNMSPEDSSIYLCSVRTGGNTEAFFGQGTRLTVV.

The rearrangement links TRBV9 to TRBJ1-2; D may be TRBD1 (5 bases). CDR1 and CDR2 (germline): SGDLS, YYNGEE. The V gene lost 0 bases and the J gene lost 5 bases, with 14 bases spanning the gap. This CDR3 is built from 15 residues. CDR3 protein: CASSVEPGPIYGYTF. CDR3 sequence (DNA): TGTGCCAGCAGCGTAGAACCAGGGCCAATTTATGGCTACACCTTC.

This clone has just one count. Here the CDR3 reads CASSWETGWYETQYF. CDR3 in DNA: TGTGCCAGCAGCTGGGAGACAGGGTGGTATGAGACCCAGTACTTC. The chain combines TRBV7-8 with TRBJ2-5; 7 nucleotides align to TRBD1. Losses at the gene ends were 4 bases for V and 5 bases for J; bases not matched to a gene: 10. Per the germline V gene, CDR1 is SGHVS and CDR2 is FQNEAQ. The CDR3 length is 15 residues.

The gene calls are TRBV5-6 and TRBJ1-5; 7 bases line up with TRBD1. The length of the CDR3 is 14 residues. The V gene end was trimmed by 4 bases and the J gene end by 5 bases; junction bases not matched to a gene: 6. CDR1 and CDR2 (germline): SGHDT, YYEEEE. CDR3 loop: CASSRRQGHQPQHF. The CDR3 coding sequence is TGTGCCAGCAGCCGCAGACAGGGCCATCAGCCCCAGCATTTT.

This clone was detected once. This chain joins TRBV7-2 and TRBJ2-7; D ambiguous. This CDR3 has 16 amino acids. The germline V and J ends were trimmed by 5 bases and 6 bases, with 23 bases remaining between them. Per germline, CDR1 SGHTA and CDR2 FQGNSA. The CDR3: CASSPQPSPPGREQYF. The CDR3 nucleotides are TGTGCCAGCAGCCCCCAGCCGTCACCGCCCGGGCGCGAGCAGTACTTC.

The chain combines TRBV28 with TRBJ1-2; 9 bases align to TRBD1. This CDR3 region has 16 residues. The germline V gene has CDR1 MDHEN and CDR2 SYDVKM. J was trimmed by 4 bases and V by 7 bases; bases with no gene match: 13. The CDR3 protein is CASTSGTGGGSYGYTF. CDR3 in DNA: TGTGCCAGCACCTCCGGTACAGGGGGCGGGAGCTATGGCTACACCTTC.

The genes are TRBV7-2 and TRBJ1-3, with D perhaps TRBD1 (6 bases). V lost 2 bases and J 2 bases, leaving 7 bases between the germline ends. Looked up from germline, CDR1 is SGHTA and CDR2 is FQGNSA. This CDR3 comprises 14 residues. The CDR3 protein is CASSLSGAGNTIYF. DNA for the CDR3: TGTGCCAGCAGCTTATCAGGGGCTGGAAACACCATATATTTT.

The chain carries TRBV5-1 and TRBJ2-7; D is possibly TRBD1 (6 bases). V was trimmed by 1 base and J by 4 bases, leaving 18 bases between them. CDR3 size: 16 residues. Germline V gene sequence: CDR1 SGHRS, CDR2 YFSETQ. The CDR3 coding sequence is TGCGCCAGCAGCTTGACAGGGACAAAAACTATTTACGAGCAGTACTTC. Its translation: CASSLTGTKTIYEQYF.